One and the same sample provided the 15 T cell receptor beta chains below, sequenced in a study of PD-L1 blockade in urothelial cancer. Clones were read by immunoSEQ multiplex PCR, and TCRdb kept only the in-frame ones, dropping some. The sample lists about 17,000 clones, about nine tenths seen once, with about 6.1% in the top ten. The specimen comprised PBMCs, sampled around atezolizumab (anti-PD-L1) treatment. These receptors all come from a man in his fifties or sixties with urothelial cancer.

This clone was picked up a small number of times. Germline is not matched at one junction end, which may reflect a read error. The rearrangement joins TRBV7-7 to TRBJ2-2, with D possibly TRBD2 on 6 matching bases. The CDR3 is 13 amino acids. Germline values: CDR1 SSHAT, CDR2 FNYEAQ (reference sequence). DNA for the CDR3: TGTGCTAGCAGCCAGTCGGGGGCCGGGGAGCTGTTTTTT. Its translation: CASSQSGAGELFF.

The rearrangement links TRBV13 to TRBJ1-4; 7 bases line up with TRBD1. Germline trimming cut 5 bases from V and 8 bases from J; bases unmatched to any gene: 5. Germline CDR1 PRHDT, CDR2 FYEKMQ (reference sequence). This CDR3 has 13 amino acids. The CDR3 nucleotides read TGTGCCAGCAGCACCGGACAGGTGGAAAAACTGTTTTTT. Translation: CASSTGQVEKLFF.

This clone has a single count. This chain uses TRBV19 with TRBJ2-1; 8 positions agree with TRBD2. The V and J ends lost 3 bases and 3 bases, in that order; junction bases with no gene match: 4. The CDR3 contains 15 residues. Germline lookup yields CDR1 LNHDA and CDR2 SQIVND (reference sequence). The CDR3 bases are TGTGCCAGTAGTATTCAAGCGGGAGTCTACAATGAGCAGTTCTTC. This codes for CASSIQAGVYNEQFF.

V and J are TRBV6-6 and TRBJ2-2; possible D gene TRBD2, 6 bases. This CDR3 region has 15 residues. Trimming pared 5 bases from V and 5 bases from J, leaving 15 bases between. The germline CDR1 and CDR2 sequences are MNHNY and SVGAGI (reference sequence). The CDR3 is CASSGGLQPTGELFF. For the CDR3, the DNA is TGTGCCAGCAGTGGGGGACTCCAGCCGACCGGGGAGCTGTTTTTT.

The chain has TRBV30 and TRBJ2-3; 8 nucleotides align to TRBD2. Unmatched junction bases numbered 5, after V lost 3 bases and J lost 3 bases. CDR1 GTSNPN and CDR2 SVGIG come from the germline V gene (reference sequence). This CDR3 spans 14 amino acids. CDR3 region: CAWSGGRSTDTQYF. DNA for the CDR3: TGTGCCTGGAGCGGCGGGAGGTCGACAGATACGCAGTATTTT.

The chain combines TRBV7-2 with TRBJ2-7, with 13 bases lining up with TRBD2. The CDR3 totals 16 residues. V trimming: 7 bases; J trimming: 3 bases; junction bases outside the gene matches: 9. Germline V gene sequence: CDR1 SGHTA, CDR2 FQGNSA. The CDR3 is CASNEGLAGPYYEQYF. CDR3 DNA: TGTGCCAGCAACGAGGGACTAGCGGGACCATACTACGAGCAGTACTTC.

V gene TRBV30 combines with J gene TRBJ1-2; 8 bases line up with TRBD1. Germline CDR1 GTSNPN, CDR2 SVGIG (reference sequence). This CDR3 has 14 amino acids. V lost 4 bases, J lost 4 bases, and 8 bases stayed unmatched. For the CDR3, the DNA is TGTGCCTGGAAGATCGGCAGGGGGCTCTATGGCTACACCTTC. It codes for CAWKIGRGLYGYTF. Based on the CDR3 plus reference TRBV30 and TRBJ1-2, the full variable domain is SQTIHQWPATLVQPVGSPLSLECTVEGTSNPNLYWYRQAAGRGLQLLFYSVGIGQISSEVPQNLSASRPQDRQFILSSKKLLLSDSGFYLCAWKIGRGLYGYTFGSGTRLTVV.

The chain carries TRBV27 and TRBJ2-7; 10 bases are shared with TRBD2. This CDR3 has 14 amino acids. Germline V gene sequence: CDR1 MNHEY, CDR2 SMNVEV (reference sequence). Trimming took 2 bases from V and 6 from J; bases not matched to a gene: 4. The CDR3 is CASSLTSGVFEQYF. The CDR3 bases are TGTGCCAGCAGTTTAACTAGCGGGGTCTTCGAGCAGTACTTC.

The chain employs TRBV18 and TRBJ2-7; 8 nucleotides line up with TRBD1. Per germline, CDR1 KGHSH and CDR2 LQKENI. CDR3 length: 15 residues. With V trimmed by 0 bases and J by 5 bases, 6 bases remained unmatched. The DNA for the CDR3 is TGTGCCAGCTCACCACCCGGGCAGGGGGCCGACGAGCAGTACTTC. Its translation: CASSPPGQGADEQYF.

The rearrangement links TRBV28 to TRBJ2-7, with unresolved D. Germline V gene lookup returns CDR1 MDHEN and CDR2 SYDVKM. This CDR3 is 15 amino acids long. Trimming cost V 1 base and J 1 base, with 11 bases left between them. CDR3 nucleotide sequence: TGTGCCAGCAGTTTATTCCACGGCGGATCCTACGAGCAGTACTTC. This gives the protein CASSLFHGGSYEQYF.

In this sample, this clone turned up a few times. This chain connects TRBV29-1 to TRBJ1-1; 8 bases fit TRBD1. Trimming cost V 5 bases and J 4 bases; bases outside gene matches: 6. Germline lookup yields CDR1 SQVTM and CDR2 ANQGSEA. This CDR3 region has 13 residues. The CDR3 nucleotides read TGCAGCGTTTTACGTGACAGGGGCACTGAAGCTTTCTTT. Translated, it gives CSVLRDRGTEAFF. Variable domain in full (rest from reference TRBV29-1 and TRBJ1-1): SAVISQKPSRDICQRGTSLTIQCQVDSQVTMMFWYRQQPGQSLTLIATANQGSEATYESGFVIDKFPISRPNLTFSTLTVSNMSPEDSSIYLCSVLRDRGTEAFFGQGTRLTVV.

V gene TRBV10-3 combines with J gene TRBJ1-2; unclear D gene. The ends were cut back, 0 bases at V and 7 bases at J, with 9 bases in the middle. The CDR3 sequence is 13 residues long. Germline V lookup: CDR1 ENHRY, CDR2 SYGVKD. The DNA for the CDR3 is TGTGCCATCAGTGAGTCACGGGAAGGTGGCTACACCTTC. Encoded protein: CAISESREGGYTF.

This clone was counted once. The V gene is TRBV18, the J gene TRBJ2-1; no clear D gene. V lost 2 bases and J 4 bases, leaving 12 bases between the germline ends. The CDR3 consists of 15 residues. From germline, CDR1 is KGHSH and CDR2 LQKENI. The CDR3 loop is CASSPIPALYNEQFF. CDR3 nucleotide sequence: TGTGCCAGCTCACCAATTCCAGCGCTGTACAATGAGCAGTTCTTC.

V is TRBV7-8 and J is TRBJ1-4; 9 positions match TRBD1. Trimming removed 4 bases from V and 7 bases from J; junction bases left unmatched: 7. Looked up from germline, CDR1 is SGHVS and CDR2 is FQNEAQ. The length of the CDR3 is 15 residues. This CDR3 is CASSSHRGRGEKLFF. Here the CDR3 DNA reads TGTGCCAGCAGCTCACACAGGGGGCGCGGTGAAAAACTGTTTTTT.

This sequence joins TRBV30 and TRBJ2-3, with D unclear. Trimming took 2 bases from V and 1 from J, leaving 10 bases between them. The length of the CDR3 is 14 residues. CDR1 is GTSNPN and CDR2 is SVGIG in the germline V gene (reference sequence). In DNA form, the CDR3 reads TGTGCCTGGAGTTTTGGCGAGGGCACAGATACGCAGTATTTT. It specifies CAWSFGEGTDTQYF.